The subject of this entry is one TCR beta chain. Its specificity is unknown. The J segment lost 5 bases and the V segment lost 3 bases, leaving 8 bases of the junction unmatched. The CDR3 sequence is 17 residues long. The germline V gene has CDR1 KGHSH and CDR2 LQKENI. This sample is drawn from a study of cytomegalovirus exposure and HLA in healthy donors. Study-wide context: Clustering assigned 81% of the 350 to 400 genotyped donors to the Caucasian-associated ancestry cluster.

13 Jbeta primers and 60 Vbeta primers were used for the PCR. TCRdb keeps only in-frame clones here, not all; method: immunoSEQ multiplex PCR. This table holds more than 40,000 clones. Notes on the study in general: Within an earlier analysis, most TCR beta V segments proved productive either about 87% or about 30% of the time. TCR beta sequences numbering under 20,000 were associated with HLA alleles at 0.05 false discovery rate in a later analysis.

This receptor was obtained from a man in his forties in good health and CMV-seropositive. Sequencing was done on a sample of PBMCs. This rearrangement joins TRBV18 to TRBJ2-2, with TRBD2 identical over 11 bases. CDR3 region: CASSPLAGGPRTGELFF. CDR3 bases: TGTGCCAGCTCACCCCTAGCGGGGGGCCCCCGAACCGGGGAGCTGTTTTTT.